This T cell receptor beta chain comes out of a study of blood T cell repertoires in COVID-19. J was trimmed by 5 bases and V by 7 bases; bases with no gene match: 14. The CDR3 covers 16 residues. Germline assignment: CDR1 SGHKS and CDR2 YYEKEE (reference sequence). Profiled with immunoSEQ multiplex PCR; TCRdb holds only in-frame clones, not every one. Here the sample spans 85,000 to 130,000 clones, about four fifths being singletons. V gene TRBV5-5 combines with J gene TRBJ2-3; TRBD2 matches 9 bases. Source material: peripheral blood. This TCR derives from a man aged 60 to 75 with acute or convalescent COVID-19. CDR3 residues: CASGRLAGDGRDTQYF. CDR3 DNA: TGTGCCAGCGGACGTTTAGCGGGAGATGGTAGAGATACGCAGTATTTT.